This T cell receptor beta chain derives from a study of T cells in pancreatic ductal adenocarcinoma. With 4 bases clipped from V and 6 bases from J, the junction kept 3 bases outside the gene matches. This CDR3 is built from 12 residues. The V gene's germline CDR1 is SNHLY and CDR2 FYNNEI. Selected pancreatic ductal adenocarcinoma patients had undergone surgery without neoadjuvant therapy. Clones were sequenced by immunoSEQ multiplex PCR, and TCRdb holds only the in-frame ones, with some missing. The repertoire consists of 100,000 or so clones, with about 95% occurring once and the leading ten covering roughly 3%.

The chain uses TRBV2 and TRBJ2-7; 7 positions match TRBD1. Sequencing input: PBMCs. This TCR came from a human donor with pancreatic ductal adenocarcinoma. CDR3 DNA: TGTGCCAGCAGTGCAGACAGGGCCGAGCAGTACTTC. It specifies CASSADRAEQYF.